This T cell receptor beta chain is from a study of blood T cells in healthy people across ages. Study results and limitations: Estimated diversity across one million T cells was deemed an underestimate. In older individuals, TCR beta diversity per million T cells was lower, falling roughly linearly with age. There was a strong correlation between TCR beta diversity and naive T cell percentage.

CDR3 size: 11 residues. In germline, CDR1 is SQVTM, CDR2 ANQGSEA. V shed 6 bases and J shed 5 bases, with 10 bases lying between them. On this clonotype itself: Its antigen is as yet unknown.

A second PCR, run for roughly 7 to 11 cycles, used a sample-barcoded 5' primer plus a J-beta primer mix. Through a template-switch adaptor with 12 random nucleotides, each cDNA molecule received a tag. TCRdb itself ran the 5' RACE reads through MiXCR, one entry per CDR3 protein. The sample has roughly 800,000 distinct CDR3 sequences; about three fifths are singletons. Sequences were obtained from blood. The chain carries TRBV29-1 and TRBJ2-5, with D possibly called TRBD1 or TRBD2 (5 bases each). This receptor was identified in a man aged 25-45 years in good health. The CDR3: CSVAGTETQYF. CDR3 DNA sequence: TGCAGCGTCGCAGGGACGGAGACCCAGTACTTC. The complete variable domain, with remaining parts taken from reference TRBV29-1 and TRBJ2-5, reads SAVISQKPSRDICQRGTSLTIQCQVDSQVTMMFWYRQQPGQSLTLIATANQGSEATYESGFVIDKFPISRPNLTFSTLTVSNMSPEDSSIYLCSVAGTETQYFGPGTRLLVL.